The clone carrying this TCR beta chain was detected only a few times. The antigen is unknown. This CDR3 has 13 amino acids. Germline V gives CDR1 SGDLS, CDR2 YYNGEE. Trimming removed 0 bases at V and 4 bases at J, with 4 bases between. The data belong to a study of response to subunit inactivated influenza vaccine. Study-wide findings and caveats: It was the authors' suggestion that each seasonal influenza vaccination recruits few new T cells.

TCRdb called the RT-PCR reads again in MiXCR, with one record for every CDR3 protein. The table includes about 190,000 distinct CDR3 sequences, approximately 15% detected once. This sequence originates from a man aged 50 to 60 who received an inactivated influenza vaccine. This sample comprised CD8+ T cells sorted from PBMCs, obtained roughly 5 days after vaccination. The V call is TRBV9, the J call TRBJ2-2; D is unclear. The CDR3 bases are TGTGCCAGCAGCGTAGCTATCACCGGGGAGCTGTTTTTT. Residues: CASSVAITGELFF.